Below are 25 T cell receptor beta chains sequenced from a single sample in a study of a mutant IDH1 vaccine in newly diagnosed glioma. These receptors lack a known antigen. As to time point: week 11, during vaccination. Topical imiquimod accompanied each vaccine dose, which consisted of 300 ug of mutant IDH1 20-mer peptide. Profiled with immunoSEQ multiplex PCR; TCRdb holds only in-frame clones, not every one. The table shows some 130,000 clones, with about four fifths occurring only once. The material was PBMCs, obtained from a glioma patient whose treatment included an IDH1 peptide vaccine. The receptors were gathered from a man aged 40-49 years with glioma.

The V gene is TRBV4-3, the J gene TRBJ1-2; 8 bases are a match to TRBD1. Germline V gives CDR1 LGHNA, CDR2 YSLEER. This CDR3 contains 17 residues. V was pared by 3 bases and J by 8 bases, with 17 bases of the junction left unmatched. The CDR3 is CASSHTDRGRFGTGYTF. In DNA form, the CDR3 reads TGCGCCAGCAGCCACACCGACAGGGGTCGGTTTGGTACCGGCTACACCTTC.

This clone was observed a handful of times. The CDR3, as DNA: TGTGCCTGGAGTGTAATACAGTCCGACCAGCCCCAGCATTTT. This sequence encodes CAWSVIQSDQPQHF. The genes are TRBV30 and TRBJ1-5; D remains unclear. Per the germline V gene, CDR1 is GTSNPN and CDR2 is SVGIG (reference sequence). V lost 0 bases and J 7 bases, leaving 13 bases between the germline ends. CDR3 size: 14 residues.

J is TRBJ1-2 and V is TRBV5-1; D might be TRBD1 (6 bases). The CDR3 length is 14 residues. Trimming removed 5 bases from V and 2 bases from J, with 13 bases in between. The germline V gene has CDR1 SGHRS and CDR2 YFSETQ. DNA of the CDR3: TGCGCCAGCAGACCCGGGACATCGAACTATGGCTACACCTTC. Translated: CASRPGTSNYGYTF.

This chain connects TRBV5-4 to TRBJ2-3; D is undetermined. There are 15 residues in the CDR3. With 0 bases removed from V and 0 bases from J, the gap between germline ends came to 8 bases. Germline V gene sequence: CDR1 SGHNT, CDR2 YYREEE (reference sequence). This CDR3 is CASSLAQLSTDTQYF. CDR3 nucleotide sequence: TGTGCCAGCAGCTTGGCACAACTTAGCACAGATACGCAGTATTTT. The whole variable domain, filled in from reference TRBV5-4 and TRBJ2-3, reads ETGVTQSPTHLIKTRGQQVTLRCSSQSGHNTVSWYQQALGQGPQFIFQYYREEENGRGNFPPRFSGLQFPNYSSELNVNALELDDSALYLCASSLAQLSTDTQYFGPGTRLTVL.

The table lists this clone with a few counts. V gene TRBV18 combines with J gene TRBJ1-5; D might be TRBD1 (5 bases). The ends were cut back, 3 bases at V and 0 bases at J, with 12 bases in the middle. Germline-derived CDR1 and CDR2 are KGHSH and LQKENI. The CDR3 covers 16 residues. CDR3 protein: CASSPLGRGSNQPQHF. The DNA for the CDR3 is TGTGCCAGCTCACCCCTAGGGAGGGGTAGCAATCAGCCCCAGCATTTT. The full variable domain, its missing parts supplied by reference TRBV18 and TRBJ1-5, is NAGVMQNPRHLVRRRGQEARLRCSPMKGHSHVYWYRQLPEEGLKFMVYLQKENIIDESGMPKERFSAEFPKEGPSILRIQQVVRGDSAAYFCASSPLGRGSNQPQHFGDGTRLSIL.

This sequence joins TRBV6-1 and TRBJ1-4; D not resolved. In germline, CDR1 is MNHNS, CDR2 SASEGT. The CDR3 spans 11 residues. The V and J ends lost 6 bases and 8 bases respectively, with 7 bases between them. The CDR3 nucleotides are TGTGCCAGCAGCCTGAGAGAAAAACTGTTTTTT. Its translation: CASSLREKLFF.

This chain links TRBV28 with TRBJ2-7; D tentatively fits TRBD1 or TRBD2 (5 bases each). Germline CDR1 is MDHEN and CDR2 is SYDVKM. The CDR3 is made up of 13 amino acids. Between the trimmed V and J ends, which lost 10 bases and 7 bases, there was a span of 20 bases. DNA for the CDR3: TGTGCCACCAGCTGGGGCTCCCGCGGGGAGCAGTACTTC. Amino acid sequence: CATSWGSRGEQYF.

This clone was found a few times. The V and J genes are TRBV5-4 and TRBJ1-1; possibly TRBD1 for D (6 bases). The CDR3 extends over 14 amino acids. The germline V gene encodes CDR1 SGHNT and CDR2 YYREEE (reference sequence). V was clipped by 4 bases and J by 4 bases, with 14 bases between them. This CDR3 reads CASSLQGRITEAFF. Here the CDR3 DNA reads TGTGCCAGCAGCCTACAGGGTAGGATCACTGAAGCTTTCTTT.

The sample holds one count of this clone. The genes are TRBV5-6 and TRBJ1-2; D is uncertain. This CDR3 has 14 amino acids. The ends were cut back, 2 bases at V and 8 bases at J, with 16 bases in the middle. Germline CDR1 is SGHDT and CDR2 is YYEEEE. The CDR3 DNA is TGTGCCAGCAGCTTTCAGCTGGAAGCCTCCGGCTACACCTTC. This encodes CASSFQLEASGYTF.

The CDR3 coding sequence is TGCAGCGTTTCGACAGGGGCTAATGAAAAACTGTTTTTT. It translates to CSVSTGANEKLFF. The chain uses TRBV29-1 and TRBJ1-4; TRBD1 matches 8 bases. V dropped 5 bases and J dropped 3; count of bases not matched to a gene: 2. This CDR3 contains 13 residues. CDR1 and CDR2 from the germline V gene are SQVTM and ANQGSEA.

The CDR3 region has the DNA TGTGCCAGCAGCCGAGGGGGGCTAGATTACAATGAGCAGTTCTTC. As protein: CASSRGGLDYNEQFF. The chain uses TRBV5-6 and TRBJ2-1, with D perhaps given as TRBD1 or TRBD2 (6 bases each). From germline, CDR1 is SGHDT and CDR2 YYEEEE. The CDR3 sequence is 15 residues long. V was clipped by 4 bases and J by 4 bases, with 15 bases between them.

V usage is TRBV7-2 and J usage is TRBJ2-5; the D call may be TRBD1 or TRBD2 (5 bases each). The germline CDR1 and CDR2 sequences are SGHTA and FQGNSA. The CDR3 has 14 amino acids. V shed 1 base and J shed 0 bases, with 6 bases lying between them. CDR3 DNA: TGTGCCAGCAGCTTAGTGGGGGACCAAGAGACCCAGTACTTC. As protein: CASSLVGDQETQYF.

V is TRBV5-3 and J is TRBJ2-3; unclear D gene. TRBV5-3 is an ORF, with its function uncertain. V lost 0 bases, J lost 1 base, and 6 bases lay in between. This CDR3 region has 14 residues. In DNA, the CDR3 is TGTGCCAGAAGCTTGGTCAGCGGCACAGATACGCAGTATTTT. It encodes CARSLVSGTDTQYF.

The count of this clone is one. The CDR3, as DNA: TGCGCCAGCAGCTTGGGTCAGCCCAGGGGTAATGAGCAGTTCTTC. This translates into CASSLGQPRGNEQFF. This chain uses TRBV5-1 with TRBJ2-1; D perhaps matches TRBD1 (6 bases). The CDR3 runs 15 residues. Germline-derived CDR1 and CDR2 are SGHRS and YFSETQ. Trimming pared 0 bases from V and 7 bases from J, leaving 14 bases between.

The chain joins TRBV6-1 to TRBJ2-2; D is unclear. CDR1 and CDR2 (germline): MNHNS, SASEGT. Deletions cut 5 bases from V and 7 bases from J, with 8 bases between. There are 12 residues in the CDR3. The CDR3 is CASSYMGGELFF. The CDR3 bases are TGTGCCAGCAGTTATATGGGCGGGGAGCTGTTTTTT.

The chain couples TRBV5-4 to TRBJ1-2, with 7 bases that match TRBD1. Germline V gene data show CDR1 as SGHNT and CDR2 as YYREEE (reference sequence). V lost 2 bases, J lost 3 bases, and 13 bases stayed unmatched. The CDR3 is made up of 17 amino acids. DNA for the CDR3: TGTGCCAGCAGCTTAGTTGGATCCGGGACAGCTTACTATGGCTACACCTTC. This encodes CASSLVGSGTAYYGYTF.

The chain is built from TRBV7-3 and TRBJ2-6, with TRBD1 matching 8 bases. Unmatched junction bases numbered 11, after V lost 5 bases and J lost 2 bases. Per the germline V gene, CDR1 is SGHTA and CDR2 is FQGTGA. The CDR3 has 18 residues. CDR3 in DNA: TGTGCCAGCAGCCCGACCGACAGGGGAGCGGCTGGGGCCAACGTCCTGACTTTC. It translates to CASSPTDRGAAGANVLTF.

The chain employs TRBV27 and TRBJ2-6, with D perhaps TRBD1 or TRBD2 (7 bases each). Germline assignment: CDR1 MNHEY and CDR2 SMNVEV (reference sequence). V was shortened by 10 bases and J by 5 bases, with 15 bases between the two germline ends. The CDR3 contains 14 residues. CDR3 nucleotides: TGTGCCACCAGGGGGGGCGTGCGGGCCAACGTCCTGACTTTC. Its translation is CATRGGVRANVLTF.

The rearrangement uses TRBV25-1 and TRBJ2-3; tentatively, D is TRBD2 (6 bases). V lost 3 bases, J lost 0 bases, and 10 bases lay in between. CDR3 length: 15 residues. Germline lookup yields CDR1 MGHDK and CDR2 SYGVNS. The CDR3 protein is CASSEHGGSTDTQYF. The DNA for the CDR3 is TGTGCCAGCAGTGAGCACGGGGGTAGCACAGATACGCAGTATTTT.

This sequence joins TRBV7-9 and TRBJ2-6; TRBD1 aligns across 11 bases. The CDR3 totals 17 residues. Germline CDR1 reads SEHNR; CDR2 reads FQNEAQ (reference sequence). The V gene end was trimmed by 1 base and the J gene end by 3 bases; junction bases not matched to a gene: 2. The CDR3 spells CASSLGTGGFGANVLTF. The DNA of the CDR3 is TGTGCCAGCAGCTTAGGGACAGGGGGCTTTGGGGCCAACGTCCTGACTTTC.

The chain combines TRBV11-2 with TRBJ2-7; D is undetermined. The germline V gene encodes CDR1 SGHAT and CDR2 FQNNGV. This CDR3 has 13 amino acids. V was pared by 5 bases and J by 12 bases, with 20 bases between. CDR3 amino acids: CASSTTWDSQRYF. CDR3 coding DNA: TGTGCCAGCAGCACAACATGGGATAGCCAGCGGTACTTC.

The V gene is TRBV4-2, the J gene TRBJ2-1; 10 bases match TRBD1. Per germline, CDR1 LGHNA and CDR2 YNFKEQ. The CDR3 consists of 18 residues. Losses at the gene ends were 0 bases for V and 3 bases for J; bases not matched to a gene: 8. In DNA form, the CDR3 reads TGTGCCAGCAGCCAAGAGGGACAGGGGTCTTGGTACTACAATGAGCAGTTCTTC. Its translation: CASSQEGQGSWYYNEQFF.

This rearrangement joins TRBV19 to TRBJ1-1; no clear D gene. Trimming pared 5 bases from V and 4 bases from J, leaving 11 bases between. The V gene's germline CDR1 is LNHDA and CDR2 SQIVND (reference sequence). This CDR3 is built from 13 residues. The CDR3 loop reads CASSRNEGTEAFF. CDR3 nucleotides: TGTGCCAGTAGTCGGAATGAGGGCACTGAAGCTTTCTTT.

The chain carries TRBV19 and TRBJ1-5; D remains ambiguous. Germline CDR1 is LNHDA and CDR2 is SQIVND (reference sequence). There are 16 residues in the CDR3. V was clipped by 2 bases and J by 6 bases, with 17 bases between them. DNA of the CDR3: TGTGCCAGTAGTATACGACCACCAACCGGGAGTCAGCCCCAGCATTTT. This translates into CASSIRPPTGSQPQHF. Complete variable domain (other parts from reference TRBV19 and TRBJ1-5): DGGITQSPKYLFRKEGQNVTLSCEQNLNHDAMYWYRQDPGQGLRLIYYSQIVNDFQKGDIAEGYSVSREKKESFPLTVTSAQKNPTAFYLCASSIRPPTGSQPQHFGDGTRLSIL.

J is TRBJ2-1 and V is TRBV7-2; D tentatively reads TRBD1 or TRBD2 (5 bases each). CDR1 SGHTA and CDR2 FQGNSA come from the germline V gene. The CDR3 is 15 amino acids. V lost 1 base and J lost 8, with 15 bases in between. In DNA form, the CDR3 reads TGTGCCAGCAGCTTAGAGGGACGGAGGTTCGATGAGCAGTTCTTC. This gives the protein CASSLEGRRFDEQFF.